Listed below are T cell receptor beta chains from one sample, sequenced in a study of shared clonotypes between healthy human individuals. Only in-frame clones appear in the TCRdb table, and some are missing; sequencing was by immunoSEQ multiplex PCR. The sample carries a few million clones, approximately 90% recorded once. The sample was naive CD4+ T cells sorted from blood. These receptors were collected from a man aged 18 to 30 in good health. CDR3s include the opening cysteine and the closing phenylalanine or tryptophan. Fields, in order: D gene, clone size, V gene, J gene, CDR3 DNA, CDR3 protein. A D gene is named only where the DNA matches it firmly. Size tells how often a clone was seen (once, few, many) or the class of an expanded clone, and some rows leave it out.

d_gene: TRBD1
abundance: NA
v_gene: TRBV7-9
j_gene: TRBJ2-6
CDR3nt: TGTGCCAGCAGCCCTCTTCCGGGACAGGGAGACTCTGGGGCCAACGTCCTGACTTTC
CDR3aa: CASSPLPGQGDSGANVLTF

d_gene: NA
abundance: NA
v_gene: TRBV10-3
j_gene: TRBJ1-1
CDR3nt: TGTGCCATCAGACTATCGGACACGAACACTGAAGCTTTCTTT
CDR3aa: CAIRLSDTNTEAFF

d_gene: TRBD1
abundance: NA
v_gene: TRBV5-1
j_gene: TRBJ1-1
CDR3nt: TGCGCCAGCAGTTCGGGAACAGGGGGCACTGAAGCTTTCTTT
CDR3aa: CASSSGTGGTEAFF

d_gene: TRBD2
abundance: once
v_gene: TRBV7-8
j_gene: TRBJ2-7
CDR3nt: TGTGCCAGCAGCTTAGCTCTAGCGGGGGTCTACGAGCAGTACTTC
CDR3aa: CASSLALAGVYEQYF

d_gene: NA
abundance: NA
v_gene: TRBV2
j_gene: TRBJ1-6
CDR3nt: TGTGCCAGCAGTGACGCCCGGGGGGATAATTCACCCCTCCACTTT
CDR3aa: CASSDARGDNSPLHF

d_gene: NA
abundance: NA
v_gene: TRBV4-1
j_gene: TRBJ2-5
CDR3nt: TGCGCCAGCAGCCCTCCCTGGGGGGAGACCCAGTACTTC
CDR3aa: CASSPPWGETQYF

d_gene: TRBD2
abundance: NA
v_gene: TRBV5-4
j_gene: TRBJ2-7
CDR3nt: TGTGCCAGCAGCCGGGGACTAGCGGGAGGATCATACGAGCAGTACTTC
CDR3aa: CASSRGLAGGSYEQYF

d_gene: TRBD2
abundance: NA
v_gene: TRBV7-2
j_gene: TRBJ2-1
CDR3nt: TGTGCCAGCAGCTCGGGACTAGCGGGACACAATGAGCAGTTCTTC
CDR3aa: CASSSGLAGHNEQFF

d_gene: NA
abundance: NA
v_gene: TRBV6-1
j_gene: TRBJ2-1
CDR3nt: TGTGCCAGCAGATCGACAGGCTCCTACAATGAGCAGTTCTTC
CDR3aa: CASRSTGSYNEQFF

d_gene: NA
abundance: once
v_gene: TRBV7-9
j_gene: TRBJ1-2
CDR3nt: TGTGCCAGCAGCTTAGAGGCCGACAGAATCTATGGCTACACCTTC
CDR3aa: CASSLEADRIYGYTF

d_gene: TRBD1
abundance: NA
v_gene: TRBV2
j_gene: TRBJ2-7
CDR3nt: TGTGCCAGCAGTAAAGAGACAGGGGGCGAGCAGTACTTC
CDR3aa: CASSKETGGEQYF

d_gene: NA
abundance: NA
v_gene: TRBV6-4
j_gene: TRBJ1-6
CDR3nt: TGTGCCAGCTTCGATAATATCAGCAGTGAAGCCTCCTATAATTCACCCCTCCACTTT
CDR3aa: CASFDNISSEASYNSPLHF

d_gene: TRBD1
abundance: NA
v_gene: TRBV5-1
j_gene: TRBJ2-2
CDR3nt: TGCGCCAGCAGCCCGGGACAGTCGAACACCGGGGAGCTGTTTTTT
CDR3aa: CASSPGQSNTGELFF

d_gene: NA
abundance: NA
v_gene: TRBV2
j_gene: TRBJ1-2
CDR3nt: TGTGCCAGCAGTGAAACAGGGATGGGCGGTAGTAACTTC
CDR3aa: CASSETGMGGSNF

d_gene: NA
abundance: NA
v_gene: TRBV25-1
j_gene: TRBJ1-6
CDR3nt: TGTGCCAGCAGTGAATGGGGGGTAGCCGCACCCCTCCACTTT
CDR3aa: CASSEWGVAAPLHF

d_gene: NA
abundance: NA
v_gene: TRBV5-1
j_gene: TRBJ2-7
CDR3nt: TGCGCCAGCAGCTTGGCCATGGGGTCAATCTACGAGCAGTACTTC
CDR3aa: CASSLAMGSIYEQYF

d_gene: NA
abundance: NA
v_gene: TRBV30
j_gene: TRBJ2-1
CDR3nt: TGTGCCTGGCAGGGGGAAAGCGGGGTATACAATGAGCAGTTCTTC
CDR3aa: CAWQGESGVYNEQFF

d_gene: TRBD1
abundance: NA
v_gene: TRBV7-2
j_gene: TRBJ1-2
CDR3nt: TGTGCCAGCAGCTCTTACGGGACAGGGAACTATGGCTACACCTTC
CDR3aa: CASSSYGTGNYGYTF

d_gene: NA
abundance: NA
v_gene: TRBV5-1
j_gene: TRBJ2-7
CDR3nt: TGCGCCAGCAGCCGGGGGTCAGGGAACGCCTACGAGCAGTACTTC
CDR3aa: CASSRGSGNAYEQYF

d_gene: TRBD1
abundance: once
v_gene: TRBV18
j_gene: TRBJ2-7
CDR3nt: TGTGCCAGCTCACCGGGACAGGCCGGATCCTACGAGCAGTACTTC
CDR3aa: CASSPGQAGSYEQYF

d_gene: TRBD1
abundance: NA
v_gene: TRBV19
j_gene: TRBJ1-4
CDR3nt: TGTGCCAGTAGCCTCAGCCGGACAGGGAATGAAAAACTGTTTTTT
CDR3aa: CASSLSRTGNEKLFF

d_gene: NA
abundance: NA
v_gene: TRBV5-1
j_gene: TRBJ2-3
CDR3nt: TGCGCCAGCAGCTTGGGGGGTAAAGCAGATACGCAGTATTTT
CDR3aa: CASSLGGKADTQYF

d_gene: NA
abundance: NA
v_gene: TRBV7-8
j_gene: TRBJ2-4
CDR3nt: TGTGCCAGCAGCGCCCCTGAGGGTGGGGGAGCCAAAAACATTCAGTACTTC
CDR3aa: CASSAPEGGGAKNIQYF

d_gene: TRBD2
abundance: NA
v_gene: TRBV5-1
j_gene: TRBJ2-3
CDR3nt: TGCGCCAGCGGGCGGGAGGCCCTCACAGATACGCAGTATTTT
CDR3aa: CASGREALTDTQYF

d_gene: NA
abundance: NA
v_gene: TRBV5-5
j_gene: TRBJ2-7
CDR3nt: TGTGCCAGCAGCTTTGAAAGACAGGGAGGGGGCTACGAGCAGTACTTC
CDR3aa: CASSFERQGGGYEQYF

d_gene: NA
abundance: NA
v_gene: TRBV6-6
j_gene: TRBJ2-1
CDR3nt: TGTGCCAGCAGTTACCCGGGCCTCTCCTACAATGAGCAGTTCTTC
CDR3aa: CASSYPGLSYNEQFF

d_gene: NA
abundance: NA
v_gene: TRBV28
j_gene: TRBJ1-1
CDR3nt: TGTGCCAGCAGTCCTCCCGGGAGGGGCGCCGGAGCTTTCTTT
CDR3aa: CASSPPGRGAGAFF

d_gene: TRBD2
abundance: NA
v_gene: TRBV14
j_gene: TRBJ2-7
CDR3nt: TGTGCCAGCAGCCCTACCCCCGGGACTAGCGGGAAGTATCCCTCCTACGAGCAGTACTTC
CDR3aa: CASSPTPGTSGKYPSYEQYF

d_gene: NA
abundance: once
v_gene: TRBV5-1
j_gene: TRBJ2-3
CDR3nt: TGCGCCAGCAGCCCCCGACGGGACTCCGGGGGTTCAGATACGCAGTATTTT
CDR3aa: CASSPRRDSGGSDTQYF

d_gene: NA
abundance: NA
v_gene: TRBV2
j_gene: TRBJ2-7
CDR3nt: TGTGCCAGCAGTGGACTAGGTTCGTCCGAGCAGTACTTC
CDR3aa: CASSGLGSSEQYF

d_gene: NA
abundance: NA
v_gene: TRBV19
j_gene: TRBJ1-2
CDR3nt: TGTGCCAGTAGTATAAAACTAGTAAACTATGGCTACACCTTC
CDR3aa: CASSIKLVNYGYTF

d_gene: NA
abundance: NA
v_gene: TRBV29-1
j_gene: TRBJ1-3
CDR3nt: TGCAGCGTTGAGTCGGGGACCGAAAACACCATATATTTT
CDR3aa: CSVESGTENTIYF

d_gene: NA
abundance: NA
v_gene: TRBV5-1
j_gene: TRBJ1-1
CDR3nt: TGCGCCAGCAGCTTGTCATCAGGCACTGAAGCTTTCTTT
CDR3aa: CASSLSSGTEAFF

d_gene: NA
abundance: NA
v_gene: TRBV5-1
j_gene: TRBJ2-2
CDR3nt: TGCGCCAGCAGCTTTATTCAGCACCCTCTAAACACCGGGGAGCTGTTTTTT
CDR3aa: CASSFIQHPLNTGELFF